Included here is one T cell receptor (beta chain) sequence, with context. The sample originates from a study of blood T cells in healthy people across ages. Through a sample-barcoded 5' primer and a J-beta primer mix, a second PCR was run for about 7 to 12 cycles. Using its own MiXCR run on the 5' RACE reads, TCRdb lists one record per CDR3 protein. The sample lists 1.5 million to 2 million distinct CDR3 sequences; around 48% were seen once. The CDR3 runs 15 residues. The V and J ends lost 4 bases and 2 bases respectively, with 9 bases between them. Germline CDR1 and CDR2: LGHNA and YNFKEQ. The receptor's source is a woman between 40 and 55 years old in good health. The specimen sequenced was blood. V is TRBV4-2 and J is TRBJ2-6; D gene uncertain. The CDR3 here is CASSRQETGANVLTF. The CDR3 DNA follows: TGTGCCAGCAGCCGCCAGGAAACTGGGGCCAACGTCCTGACTTTC.